Listed below are T cell receptor beta chains from one sample, sequenced in a study of T cell responses to AZD1222 COVID-19 vaccine. Sequencing was performed with immunoSEQ multiplex PCR; in TCRdb, only in-frame clones are kept and a portion is missing. The profile shows about 110,000 clones, 85% to 95% of them singletons. The sequenced sample was peripheral blood, obtained on day 0 of AZD1222 vaccination. These receptors were collected from an adult in good health. Each CDR3 is given with its conserved first and last residue. The order of the fields is D gene, J gene, V gene, clone size, CDR3 protein, CDR3 DNA. A D gene is named only where the DNA matches it firmly. Clone size is shown for a subset of rows, as once, few, many or a class of expanded clone.

d_call: NA; j_call: TRBJ1-1; v_call: TRBV7-3; clone_size: NA; cdr3_aa: CASSLGAGVNTEAFF; cdr3_nt: TGTGCCAGCAGCTTAGGTGCAGGGGTGAACACTGAAGCTTTCTTT
d_call: NA; j_call: TRBJ2-7; v_call: TRBV6-5; clone_size: NA; cdr3_aa: CASSSGQVYEQYF; cdr3_nt: TGTGCCAGCAGTTCTGGGCAGGTATACGAGCAGTACTTC
d_call: NA; j_call: TRBJ1-2; v_call: TRBV5-1; clone_size: NA; cdr3_aa: CASSPAAGGMVGGYTF; cdr3_nt: TGCGCCAGCAGCCCCGCGGCGGGGGGCATGGTAGGTGGCTACACCTTC
d_call: NA; j_call: TRBJ2-3; v_call: TRBV5-5; clone_size: NA; cdr3_aa: CASSLESGRDTQYF; cdr3_nt: TGTGCCAGCAGCTTGGAGTCCGGTAGAGATACGCAGTATTTT
d_call: NA; j_call: TRBJ2-2; v_call: TRBV9; clone_size: NA; cdr3_aa: CASSVFAGELFF; cdr3_nt: TGTGCCAGCAGCGTTTTTGCCGGGGAGCTGTTTTTT
d_call: NA; j_call: TRBJ2-5; v_call: TRBV18; clone_size: NA; cdr3_aa: CASSPLVQETQYF; cdr3_nt: TGTGCCAGCTCACCACTAGTCCAAGAGACCCAGTACTTC
d_call: TRBD1; j_call: TRBJ2-5; v_call: TRBV18; clone_size: once; cdr3_aa: CASSISRDSLQETQYF; cdr3_nt: TGTGCCAGCTCAATATCCCGGGACAGCCTCCAAGAGACCCAGTACTTC
d_call: TRBD1; j_call: TRBJ1-4; v_call: TRBV7-9; clone_size: once; cdr3_aa: CASSLVGQGGGKLFF; cdr3_nt: TGTGCCAGCAGCTTAGTAGGACAGGGAGGAGGAAAACTGTTTTTT
d_call: TRBD2; j_call: TRBJ2-3; v_call: TRBV5-1; clone_size: NA; cdr3_aa: CASSLARLAGGGQDTQYF; cdr3_nt: TGCGCCAGCAGCTTGGCGAGATTGGCGGGGGGTGGTCAAGATACGCAGTATTTT
d_call: TRBD2; j_call: TRBJ2-1; v_call: TRBV6-5; clone_size: NA; cdr3_aa: CASLGLAGTYNEQFF; cdr3_nt: TGTGCCAGCTTGGGACTAGCGGGGACCTACAATGAGCAGTTCTTC
d_call: NA; j_call: TRBJ1-2; v_call: TRBV19; clone_size: NA; cdr3_aa: CASSIAGYANYGYTF; cdr3_nt: TGTGCCAGTAGTATTGCTGGGTACGCTAACTATGGCTACACCTTC
d_call: TRBD1; j_call: TRBJ1-2; v_call: TRBV5-1; clone_size: NA; cdr3_aa: CASSPPRGQGIYGYTF; cdr3_nt: TGCGCCAGCAGCCCCCCTCGTGGACAGGGCATTTATGGCTACACCTTC
d_call: NA; j_call: TRBJ1-5; v_call: TRBV3-1/TRBV3-2; clone_size: NA; cdr3_aa: CASSQVNQPQHF; cdr3_nt: TGTGCCAGCAGCCAAGTTAATCAGCCCCAGCATTTT
d_call: TRBD1; j_call: TRBJ1-2; v_call: TRBV6-5; clone_size: NA; cdr3_aa: CASRRGTGNYGYTF; cdr3_nt: TGTGCCAGCAGACGGGGGACAGGGAACTATGGCTACACCTTC
d_call: NA; j_call: TRBJ1-1; v_call: TRBV7-9; clone_size: few; cdr3_aa: CASSSTGYGEAFF; cdr3_nt: TGTGCCAGCAGCTCCACAGGGTACGGTGAAGCTTTCTTT
d_call: NA; j_call: TRBJ2-7; v_call: TRBV27; clone_size: NA; cdr3_aa: CASRAKGGGSYEQYF; cdr3_nt: TGTGCCAGCAGGGCTAAGGGGGGCGGCTCCTACGAGCAGTACTTC
d_call: NA; j_call: TRBJ1-4; v_call: TRBV28; clone_size: NA; cdr3_aa: CASSLPRALGKLFF; cdr3_nt: TGTGCCAGCAGTTTACCGCGGGCATTGGGAAAACTGTTTTTT
d_call: NA; j_call: TRBJ2-5; v_call: TRBV5-1; clone_size: NA; cdr3_aa: CASTKQHQETQYF; cdr3_nt: TGCGCCAGCACGAAACAGCACCAAGAGACCCAGTACTTC
d_call: NA; j_call: TRBJ1-5; v_call: TRBV19; clone_size: NA; cdr3_aa: CASSIGQYSNQPQHF; cdr3_nt: TGTGCCAGTAGTATAGGGCAGTATAGCAATCAGCCCCAGCATTTT
d_call: NA; j_call: TRBJ1-3; v_call: TRBV29-1; clone_size: NA; cdr3_aa: CSVEADGSGNTIYF; cdr3_nt: TGCAGCGTTGAAGCGGACGGATCTGGAAACACCATATATTTT
d_call: NA; j_call: TRBJ2-1; v_call: TRBV19; clone_size: NA; cdr3_aa: CASSIRESSYNEQFF; cdr3_nt: TGTGCCAGTAGTATCCGGGAGAGCTCCTACAATGAGCAGTTCTTC
d_call: TRBD1; j_call: TRBJ2-5; v_call: TRBV9; clone_size: NA; cdr3_aa: CASSVGSPGGETQYF; cdr3_nt: TGTGCCAGCAGCGTAGGCTCTCCAGGGGGAGAGACCCAGTACTTC
d_call: TRBD1; j_call: TRBJ2-7; v_call: TRBV6-4; clone_size: NA; cdr3_aa: CASSVEPGGEQYF; cdr3_nt: TGTGCCAGCAGTGTCGAGCCAGGGGGCGAGCAGTACTTC
d_call: NA; j_call: TRBJ2-1; v_call: TRBV11-2; clone_size: few; cdr3_aa: CASSPLGGVVYNEQFF; cdr3_nt: TGTGCCAGCAGCCCCTTAGGGGGGGTGGTCTACAATGAGCAGTTCTTC
d_call: NA; j_call: TRBJ1-4; v_call: TRBV28; clone_size: NA; cdr3_aa: CASSLFRGGGEKLFF; cdr3_nt: TGTGCCAGCAGTTTATTCAGGGGCGGGGGTGAAAAACTGTTTTTT
d_call: NA; j_call: TRBJ2-5; v_call: TRBV10-2; clone_size: NA; cdr3_aa: CASTPGRQETQYF; cdr3_nt: TGCGCCAGCACTCCTGGCAGGCAAGAGACCCAGTACTTC
d_call: NA; j_call: TRBJ2-5; v_call: TRBV5-1; clone_size: NA; cdr3_aa: CASSLGRPPSETQYF; cdr3_nt: TGCGCCAGCAGCTTGGGGCGGCCTCCCTCGGAGACCCAGTACTTC
d_call: NA; j_call: TRBJ2-3; v_call: TRBV5-1; clone_size: NA; cdr3_aa: CASSSGSTDTQYF; cdr3_nt: TGCGCCAGCAGCTCGGGGAGCACAGATACGCAGTATTTT
d_call: TRBD2; j_call: TRBJ2-3; v_call: TRBV25-1; clone_size: NA; cdr3_aa: CASSRPSGPGDTQYF; cdr3_nt: TGTGCCAGCAGTAGACCTAGCGGACCCGGGGATACGCAGTATTTT
d_call: TRBD2; j_call: TRBJ2-1; v_call: TRBV5-4; clone_size: once; cdr3_aa: CASSFRLASYNEQFF; cdr3_nt: TGTGCCAGCAGCTTCCGACTAGCTTCATACAATGAGCAGTTCTTC
d_call: TRBD1; j_call: TRBJ1-2; v_call: TRBV4-1; clone_size: NA; cdr3_aa: CASSQLGQTSYGYTF; cdr3_nt: TGCGCCAGCAGCCAACTGGGACAGACAAGCTATGGCTACACCTTC
d_call: TRBD1; j_call: TRBJ1-2; v_call: TRBV6-2/TRBV6-3; clone_size: NA; cdr3_aa: CASSYRGQGNYGYTF; cdr3_nt: TGTGCCAGCAGTTACCGGGGACAGGGTAACTATGGCTACACCTTC
d_call: TRBD2; j_call: TRBJ2-1; v_call: TRBV15; clone_size: NA; cdr3_aa: CATRGGLAANEQFF; cdr3_nt: TGTGCCACCAGGGGAGGGCTAGCGGCTAATGAGCAGTTCTTC
d_call: NA; j_call: TRBJ1-2; v_call: TRBV2; clone_size: NA; cdr3_aa: CASSAEQGRYGYTF; cdr3_nt: TGTGCCAGCAGTGCCGAACAGGGACGCTATGGCTACACCTTC
d_call: TRBD2; j_call: TRBJ2-7; v_call: TRBV2; clone_size: few; cdr3_aa: CASSDDSGGYEQYF; cdr3_nt: TGTGCCAGCAGTGATGATAGCGGGGGCTACGAGCAGTACTTC
d_call: TRBD2; j_call: TRBJ2-1; v_call: TRBV18; clone_size: NA; cdr3_aa: CASSPTSGGYNEQFF; cdr3_nt: TGTGCCAGCTCACCGACTAGCGGGGGTTACAATGAGCAGTTCTTC
d_call: TRBD1; j_call: TRBJ2-1; v_call: TRBV7-3; clone_size: NA; cdr3_aa: CASSSRDRGLDEQFF; cdr3_nt: TGTGCCAGCAGCAGCCGGGACAGGGGGTTGGATGAGCAGTTCTTC
d_call: TRBD1; j_call: TRBJ1-4; v_call: TRBV15; clone_size: NA; cdr3_aa: CATSRAGGQLSELFF; cdr3_nt: TGTGCCACCAGCAGAGCCGGGGGACAGCTCTCCGAACTGTTTTTT
d_call: NA; j_call: TRBJ1-3; v_call: TRBV6-5; clone_size: few; cdr3_aa: CASRRQTGNTIYF; cdr3_nt: TGTGCCAGCAGACGACAAACTGGAAACACCATATATTTT
d_call: NA; j_call: TRBJ1-2; v_call: TRBV6-5; clone_size: NA; cdr3_aa: CASREGGAYGYTF; cdr3_nt: TGTGCCAGCAGGGAGGGAGGCGCCTATGGCTACACCTTC
d_call: NA; j_call: TRBJ2-2; v_call: TRBV2; clone_size: NA; cdr3_aa: CASMPGPNTGELFF; cdr3_nt: TGTGCCAGCATGCCGGGTCCTAACACCGGGGAGCTGTTTTTT
d_call: TRBD2; j_call: TRBJ2-7; v_call: TRBV4-2; clone_size: NA; cdr3_aa: CASSQGTSGLSYEQYF; cdr3_nt: TGTGCCAGCAGCCAAGGCACTAGCGGTCTTTCCTACGAGCAGTACTTC
d_call: NA; j_call: TRBJ1-2; v_call: TRBV6-5; clone_size: NA; cdr3_aa: CASRSYSVNYGYTF; cdr3_nt: TGTGCCAGCAGATCTTACAGCGTAAACTATGGCTACACCTTC
d_call: NA; j_call: TRBJ1-1; v_call: TRBV7-9; clone_size: NA; cdr3_aa: CASSLSKDTEAFF; cdr3_nt: TGTGCCAGCAGCTTAAGTAAGGACACTGAAGCTTTCTTT
d_call: NA; j_call: TRBJ1-5; v_call: TRBV23-1; clone_size: NA; cdr3_aa: CASSQSADSNQPQHF; cdr3_nt: TGCGCCAGCAGTCAATCGGCGGACAGCAATCAGCCCCAGCATTTT
d_call: NA; j_call: TRBJ2-7; v_call: TRBV28; clone_size: NA; cdr3_aa: CASRVGSNEQYF; cdr3_nt: TGTGCCAGCAGGGTGGGGTCCAACGAGCAGTACTTC
d_call: TRBD2; j_call: TRBJ2-7; v_call: TRBV11-2; clone_size: NA; cdr3_aa: CASLGGHEQYF; cdr3_nt: TGTGCCAGCCTGGGAGGGCACGAGCAGTACTTC
d_call: TRBD1; j_call: TRBJ1-2; v_call: TRBV5-1; clone_size: NA; cdr3_aa: CASSLGTGRSGGYTF; cdr3_nt: TGCGCCAGCAGCCTAGGGACAGGGAGAAGCGGTGGCTACACCTTC
d_call: NA; j_call: TRBJ1-2; v_call: TRBV9; clone_size: NA; cdr3_aa: CASSAPGVGGYTF; cdr3_nt: TGTGCCAGCAGCGCCCCAGGGGTCGGGGGCTACACCTTC
d_call: TRBD1; j_call: TRBJ1-1; v_call: TRBV13; clone_size: NA; cdr3_aa: CASSLGGTGATEAFF; cdr3_nt: TGTGCCAGCAGCTTAGGGGGGACAGGGGCCACTGAAGCTTTCTTT